The rows below give T cell receptor beta chains drawn from one sample of a study of CD8+ T cells in alopecia areata. Assay used: immunoSEQ multiplex PCR; TCRdb lists only in-frame clones, some missing. The sample yields about 180,000 clones, roughly 53% seen once. This specimen was CD8+ T cells sorted from blood, taken at week 24, from a patient treated with tofacitinib. These receptor sequences come from a human donor with alopecia areata. Both conserved end residues are part of each CDR3. Not all rows give a size; the values are once, few, many and, for expanded clones, a class.

>NA|TRBV7-2
CASSLGKARGYTF
>NA|TRBV6-5
CASSYSEGNQPQHF
>few|TRBV5-6
CASSFGNDGTQYF
>NA|TRBV5-6
CASRFTQDNSPLHF
>NA|TRBV30
CAWSVGGGPYGYTF
>NA|TRBV7-8
CASSPLEGLNEKLFF
>few|TRBV30
CAWDHGTSGYNEQFF
>NA|TRBV25-1
CASYSHGYTF
>NA|TRBV7-3
CASSPDSQETQYF
>NA|TRBV2
CASTGGGLETQYF
>NA|TRBV30
CACQRPTEGYTF
>NA|TRBV2
CASSEPQGSLDEQFF
>once|TRBV11-2
CASSPPAGNHKSSYEQYF
>NA|TRBV30
CAWSVQDTEAFF
>NA|TRBV30
CAWSAPIPPHGAENTEAFF
>NA|TRBV27
CASSSGMYEQYF
>NA|TRBV29-1
CSVLRQDSYGYTF
>NA|TRBV5-1
CASSPGQRNTEAFF
>NA|TRBV30
CAWRLTDSYEQYF
>NA|TRBV6-6
CASSNARGDAYEQYF
>NA|TRBV7-8
CASSPTRTGIFGELFF
>few|TRBV11-2
CASSMYTDTQYF
>NA|TRBV13
CASNYNRGLGEQYF
>NA|TRBV9
CASSPGQEPYEQYF
>few|TRBV29-1
CSAGQNEQFF
>few|TRBV29-1
CSVRDSYEQYF
>NA|TRBV29-1
CSVEDSRGPQHF
>many|TRBV9
CASSANTDTQYF
>few|TRBV27
CASSLATGSPYEQYF
>NA|TRBV7-6
CASSLGLAEYNEQFF
>NA|TRBV4-3
CASSQDGIYEQYF
>NA|TRBV9
CASSVQVYTEAFF
>few|TRBV30
CAWGQGNEQYF
>NA|TRBV4-3
CASSPEPTGEGYEQYF
>NA|TRBV4-1
CASSQDIGYEQYF
>NA|TRBV7-6
CASSPPAADTQYF
>NA|TRBV29-1
CSADLAANTGELFF
>NA|TRBV5-1
CASSELDPDNGYTF
>NA|TRBV19
CASSIIGTAYNEQFF
>few|TRBV30
CAWRWQGAGSPLHF
>NA|TRBV11-2
CASSSQRYGYTF
>NA|TRBV30
CAWSVGQTHYGYTF
>NA|TRBV29-1
CSATPNQGARSTDTQYF
>NA|TRBV28
CATNTPGSNQPQHF
>NA|TRBV7-2
CASSPLEEAGDGYTF
>NA|TRBV23-1
CASRLCRRYSSGANVLTF
>NA|TRBV19
CASYKGRNTEAFF
>NA|TRBV4-3
CASSQDRGQGARSPLHF
>NA|TRBV6-6
CASSYTTSGTEAFF
>NA|TRBV29-1
CSVALAGNTGELFF
>few|TRBV4-3
CASSQDRSSSYEQYF
>NA|TRBV9
CASSQGGYTEAFF
>few|TRBV14
CASSLRYGDEQFF
>few|TRBV5-1
CASSPVEGRVTEAFF
>few|TRBV5-6
CASSLVASTDTQYF
>NA|TRBV29-1
CSVEGSSGASYEQYF
>NA|TRBV29-1
CSVPQGGDTQYF
>NA|TRBV12-5
CASGKSGGTFYEQYF
>few|TRBV19
CASSIDREGSIGGELFF
>NA|TRBV5-6
CASSLGTGGGYTF